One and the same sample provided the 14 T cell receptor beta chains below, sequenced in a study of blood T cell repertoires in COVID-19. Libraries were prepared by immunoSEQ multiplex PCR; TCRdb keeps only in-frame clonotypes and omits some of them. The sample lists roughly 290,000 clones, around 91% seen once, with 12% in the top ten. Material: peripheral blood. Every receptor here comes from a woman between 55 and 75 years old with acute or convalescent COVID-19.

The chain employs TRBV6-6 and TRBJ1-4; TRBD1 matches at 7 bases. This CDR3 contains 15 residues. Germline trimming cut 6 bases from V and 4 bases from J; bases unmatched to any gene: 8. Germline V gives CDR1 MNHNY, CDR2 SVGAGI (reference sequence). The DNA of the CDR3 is TGTGCCAGCAGACTGGACAGGTTCGATAATGAAAAACTGTTTTTT. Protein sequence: CASRLDRFDNEKLFF.

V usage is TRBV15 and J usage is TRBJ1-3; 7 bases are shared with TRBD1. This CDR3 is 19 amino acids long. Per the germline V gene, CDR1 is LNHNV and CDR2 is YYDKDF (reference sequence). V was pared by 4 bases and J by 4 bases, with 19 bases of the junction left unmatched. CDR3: CATSIARVPGQSFGNTIYF. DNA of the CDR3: TGTGCCACCAGCATCGCCAGGGTCCCGGGACAGTCTTTCGGAAACACCATATATTTT.

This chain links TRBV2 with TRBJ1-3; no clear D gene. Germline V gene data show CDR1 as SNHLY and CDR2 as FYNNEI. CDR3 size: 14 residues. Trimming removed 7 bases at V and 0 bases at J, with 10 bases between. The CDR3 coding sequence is TGTGCCAGCACTAGGATATCCTCTGGAAACACCATATATTTT. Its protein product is CASTRISSGNTIYF.

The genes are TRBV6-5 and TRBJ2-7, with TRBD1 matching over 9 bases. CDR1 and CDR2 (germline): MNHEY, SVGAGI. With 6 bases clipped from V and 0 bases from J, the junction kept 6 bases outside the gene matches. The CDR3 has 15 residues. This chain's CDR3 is CASRAGTGSSYEQYF. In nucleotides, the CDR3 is TGTGCCAGCAGAGCCGGGACAGGGAGCTCCTACGAGCAGTACTTC.

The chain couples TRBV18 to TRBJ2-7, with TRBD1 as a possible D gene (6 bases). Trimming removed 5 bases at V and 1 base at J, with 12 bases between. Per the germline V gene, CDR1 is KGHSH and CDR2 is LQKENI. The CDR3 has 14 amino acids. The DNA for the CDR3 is TGTGCCAGCTCATACAGGGACGGGTCCTACGAGCAGTACTTC. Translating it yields CASSYRDGSYEQYF.

Here the CDR3 DNA reads TGTGCCAGCTCACCGGAACAGAACTATGGCTACACCTTC. Translated: CASSPEQNYGYTF. This chain joins TRBV18 and TRBJ1-2; the D is unclear. V lost 3 bases to trimming and J lost 2 bases, with 7 bases between them. CDR3 length: 13 residues. Germline V gene sequence: CDR1 KGHSH, CDR2 LQKENI.

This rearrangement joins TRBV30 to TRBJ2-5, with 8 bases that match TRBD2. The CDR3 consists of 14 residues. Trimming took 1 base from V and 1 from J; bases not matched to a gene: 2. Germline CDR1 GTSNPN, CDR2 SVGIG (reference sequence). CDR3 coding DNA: TGTGCCTGGAGTGCGAGCGGGAGCCAAGAGACCCAGTACTTC. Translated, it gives CAWSASGSQETQYF.

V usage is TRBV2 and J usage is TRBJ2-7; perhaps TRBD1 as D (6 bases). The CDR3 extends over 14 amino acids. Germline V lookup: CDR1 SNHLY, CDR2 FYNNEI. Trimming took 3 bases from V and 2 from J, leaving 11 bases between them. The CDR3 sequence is CASSDGQTPYEQYF. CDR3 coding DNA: TGTGCCAGCAGTGATGGACAGACGCCCTACGAGCAGTACTTC. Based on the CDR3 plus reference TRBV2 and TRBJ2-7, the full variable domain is EPEVTQTPSHQVTQMGQEVILRCVPISNHLYFYWYRQILGQKVEFLVSFYNNEISEKSEIFDDQFSVERPDGSNFTLKIRSTKLEDSAMYFCASSDGQTPYEQYFGPGTRLTVT.

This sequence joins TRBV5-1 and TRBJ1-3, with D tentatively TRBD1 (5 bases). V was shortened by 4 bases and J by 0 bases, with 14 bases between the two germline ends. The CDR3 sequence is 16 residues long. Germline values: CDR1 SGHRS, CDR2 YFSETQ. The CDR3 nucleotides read TGCGCCAGCAGCAAAAACGGGGGGAGCTCTGGAAACACCATATATTTT. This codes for CASSKNGGSSGNTIYF.

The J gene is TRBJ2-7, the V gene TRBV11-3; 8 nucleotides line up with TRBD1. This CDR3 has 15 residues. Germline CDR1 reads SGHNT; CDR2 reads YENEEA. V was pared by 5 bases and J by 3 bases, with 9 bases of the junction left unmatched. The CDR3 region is CASSLSGTGDYEQYF. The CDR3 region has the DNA TGTGCCAGCAGCCTGTCGGGGACAGGAGACTACGAGCAGTACTTC.

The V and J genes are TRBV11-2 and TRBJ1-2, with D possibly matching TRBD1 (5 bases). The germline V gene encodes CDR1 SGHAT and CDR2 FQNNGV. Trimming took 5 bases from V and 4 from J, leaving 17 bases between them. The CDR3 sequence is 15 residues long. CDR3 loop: CASSPRRGFGYGYTF. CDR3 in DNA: TGTGCCAGCAGCCCGAGGAGGGGCTTTGGCTATGGCTACACCTTC.

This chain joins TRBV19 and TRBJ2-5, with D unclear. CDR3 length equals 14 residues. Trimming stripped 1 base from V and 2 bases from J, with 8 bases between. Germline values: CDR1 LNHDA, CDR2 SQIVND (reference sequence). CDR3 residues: CASSIGTPQETQYF. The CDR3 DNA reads TGTGCCAGTAGTATAGGAACACCTCAAGAGACCCAGTACTTC.

The CDR3 nucleotides read TGTGCCAGCAGTTACACACTAGTTGGGGCCTACAATGAGCAGTTCTTC. It encodes CASSYTLVGAYNEQFF. The chain links TRBV6-6 to TRBJ2-1, with a weak D call TRBD2 (5 bases). CDR3 length: 16 amino acids. Germline V gene data show CDR1 as MNHNY and CDR2 as SVGAGI (reference sequence). V was pared by 2 bases and J by 2 bases, with 13 bases between.

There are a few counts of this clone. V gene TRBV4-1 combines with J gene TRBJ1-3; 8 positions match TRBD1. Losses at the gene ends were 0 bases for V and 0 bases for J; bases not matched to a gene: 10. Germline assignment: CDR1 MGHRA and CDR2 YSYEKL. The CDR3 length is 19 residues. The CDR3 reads CASSQEGGQDRGSGNTIYF. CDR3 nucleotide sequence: TGCGCCAGCAGCCAAGAGGGGGGCCAAGACAGGGGCTCTGGAAACACCATATATTTT.